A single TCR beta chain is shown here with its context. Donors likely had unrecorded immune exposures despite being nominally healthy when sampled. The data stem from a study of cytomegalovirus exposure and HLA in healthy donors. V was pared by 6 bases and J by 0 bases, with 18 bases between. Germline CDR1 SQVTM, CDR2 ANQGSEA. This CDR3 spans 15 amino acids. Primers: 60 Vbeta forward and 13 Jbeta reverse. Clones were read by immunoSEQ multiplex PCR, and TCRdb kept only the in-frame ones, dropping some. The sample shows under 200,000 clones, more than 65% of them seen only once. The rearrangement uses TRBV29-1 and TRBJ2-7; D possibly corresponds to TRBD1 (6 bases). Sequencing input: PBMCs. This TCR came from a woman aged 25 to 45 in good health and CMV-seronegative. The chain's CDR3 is CSVEKDTGLSYEQYF. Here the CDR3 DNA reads TGCAGCGTAGAAAAGGATACAGGGCTCTCCTACGAGCAGTACTTC.